This paragraph reports one T cell receptor (beta chain). Its antigen is unknown. The data were obtained in a study of response to subunit inactivated influenza vaccine. Via MiXCR, TCRdb re-called the RT-PCR reads, giving one row per CDR3 protein. In the table there are 500,000 to 600,000 distinct CDR3 sequences, 10% to 15% of which are singletons. Notes on the study in general: New T cells are recruited in small numbers by each seasonal influenza vaccination, according to the authors' suggestion.

Germline V gene lookup returns CDR1 SGHRS and CDR2 YFSETQ. The germline V and J ends were trimmed by 0 bases and 3 bases, with 13 bases remaining between them. The CDR3 totals 15 residues. This material consisted of PBMCs from blood, taken 45 days after vaccination. The clonotype was recovered from a man aged 50 to 59 who received an inactivated influenza vaccine. The V call is TRBV5-1, the J call TRBJ2-7; D call uncertain. In nucleotides, the CDR3 is TGCGCCAGCAGCTTGGCCCCGGGCCAGAGCTACGAGCAGTACTTC. Translating it yields CASSLAPGQSYEQYF.